This T cell receptor (beta chain) comes out of a study of radiation and T cells in renal cell carcinoma (dated by TCRdb to 2019 to 2021). A note on the overall study: Samples were obtained from a clinical trial, in which 15 Gy stereotactic body radiation therapy was delivered to primary renal cell carcinomas and nephrectomy was performed 4 weeks later. A total of around 50 samples underwent TCR beta sequencing, made up of approximately 26 tumors and about 27 peripheral blood samples. In the approximately 49 samples combined, 4,016,671 unique CDR3 nucleotide sequences were found, encoding about 2,700,000 unique CDR3 amino acid sequences.

What the time point label conveys for this sample: blood 2 weeks post-SBRT. Sample treatment or condition, as interpreted from the label and publication: 15 Gy SBRT to primary tumor, nephrectomy 4 weeks later. Serial peripheral blood from radiation-treated patients was sampled at baseline, 2 weeks and 4 weeks after SBRT to track tumor-enriched clonotypes. Every patient had renal cell carcinoma of clear cell pathology. Genomic DNA for TCR sequencing was prepared using the QIAamp DNA Blood Mini Kit (Qiagen). Samples were included in the analyses only if all quality control checks were passed. The paper as a whole reports these results and caveats: Blood repertoire dynamics were not followed beyond 4 weeks after treatment. In blood, the top tumor clonotypes increased from baseline to 2 weeks after radiation and then shrank by 4 weeks, which suggests a temporary expansion of tumor-resident clones. The single-armed trial design could not address effects of radiation dose or scheduling on the TCR repertoire. Because pretreatment tumor biopsies were not available, the baseline intratumoral presence of clonotypes could not be determined.

With regard to this clone: The antigen this receptor binds is unknown. It has no much larger one-base neighbor in the sample; base qualities were not kept.

The CDR3 starts with the cysteine, ends with the phenylalanine, and has 16 residues. Only CDR3 DNA is held: 48 bases, read in frame from base 1. In the germline V gene, CDR1 corresponds to LGHNA and CDR2 to YNFKEQ. Ends trimmed: V by 3 bases, J by 4 bases; bases unmatched to a gene: 10. TCR beta libraries were generated from genomic DNA with the immunoSEQ kit, following the manufacturer's recommendations. For library preparation, a first multiplex PCR was performed with proprietary primers, followed by a second PCR in which unique barcodes were added, and bead cleanups were performed after each round. Each sample batch included a kit-provided positive control reaction and a negative control reaction. The final libraries underwent checking on an Agilent 4200 TapeStation D1000 ScreenTape, volumetric pooling, and quantification by qPCR. Sequencing was performed on an Illumina NextSeq500 with a MidOutput 150-cycle cartridge, and 156 Read1 and 15 Index1 cycles were run with kit custom primers. The pooled library was loaded at 0.75 to 1 pM with a roughly 20% PhiX control spike-in. Turning to the authors' computational methods: The vendor-processed data were analyzed in R, and a clonotype was defined as all T cells that share the same CDR3 nucleotide sequence. For clone abundance analyses, frequencies were normalized to the 10,000 most abundant clones per sample. Public T cell clones, which averaged fewer than five per sample, were excluded before analysis. Tumor-enriched clonotypes and baseline blood-enriched clonotypes were defined as those with an abundance difference of at least 32-fold between compartments. A beta-binomial differential abundance model was applied to find clonotypes that expanded or contracted between blood time points. Tumor-blood repertoire similarity was measured with the Baroni-Urbani and Buser coefficient, and group comparisons used two-tailed Wilcoxon tests in R. The table comes from immuneACCESS by way of TCRdb, which keeps in-frame sequences with V and J called. Part of the clones is missing from these tables; in studies checked, under half for an unresolved V gene and the rest for unknown reasons. Clone size and the V and J calls come from that table; the DNA yielded D and trimming. The sample yields more than 150,000 clones; roughly 87% were counted once. The top ten clonotypes cover over 10% of the sample.

The chain joins TRBV4-2 to TRBJ2-3, and TRBD2 matches 7 of the central bases. Sequenced here: blood, sampled from a patient whose treatment included radiotherapy and nephrectomy. The receptor's source is a woman between 45 and 60 years old with renal cell carcinoma. This receptor carries the CDR3 CASSQDSGGRPDTQYF. The nucleotide sequence reads TGTGCCAGCAGCCAGGACTCGGGAGGCCGGCCAGATACGCAGTATTTT.